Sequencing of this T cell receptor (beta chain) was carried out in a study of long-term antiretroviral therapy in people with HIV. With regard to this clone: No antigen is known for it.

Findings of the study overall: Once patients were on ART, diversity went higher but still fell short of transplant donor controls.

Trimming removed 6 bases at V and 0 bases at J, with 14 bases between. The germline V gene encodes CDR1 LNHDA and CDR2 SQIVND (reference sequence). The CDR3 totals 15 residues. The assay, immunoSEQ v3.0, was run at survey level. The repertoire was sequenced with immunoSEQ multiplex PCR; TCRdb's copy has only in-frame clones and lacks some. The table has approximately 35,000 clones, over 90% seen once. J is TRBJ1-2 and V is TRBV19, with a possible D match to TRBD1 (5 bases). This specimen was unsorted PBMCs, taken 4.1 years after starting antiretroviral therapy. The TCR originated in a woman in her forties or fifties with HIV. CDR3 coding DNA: TGTGCCAGTAGGGAGGGGCGGACTACTAACTATGGCTACACCTTC. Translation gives CASREGRTTNYGYTF.